A selection of T cell receptor beta chains follows, all from one sample in a study of beta chain features in type 1 diabetes. TCRdb keeps only in-frame clones here, not all; method: immunoSEQ multiplex PCR. This sample has roughly 330,000 clones, with approximately 11% found just once. The sample comprised naive CD4+ T cells from blood. The origin of the receptors is a woman aged 30 to 39 in good health. Each CDR3 is given with its conserved first and last residue. A D gene is named only where the DNA matches it firmly. The size of a clone is reported for some rows only, either as once, few or many, or as a class for expanded clones.

V: TRBV7-2; D: NA; J: TRBJ2-2; size: few; DNA: TGTGCCAGCAGGGGGTCACCCCAGGGCATCACCGGGGAGCTGTTTTTT; CDR3: CASRGSPQGITGELFF
V: TRBV6-5; D: TRBD2; J: TRBJ2-3; size: NA; DNA: TGTGCCAGCTCCCGGGGGGGACTAGTTGCAGATACGCAGTATTTT; CDR3: CASSRGGLVADTQYF
V: TRBV15; D: NA; J: TRBJ1-4; size: NA; DNA: TGTGCCACCAGCTACAGGGCCGGGTATGAAAAACTGTTTTTT; CDR3: CATSYRAGYEKLFF
V: TRBV5-1; D: NA; J: TRBJ2-1; size: NA; DNA: TGCGCCAGCAGCCGAAGTGGACAGAGCTCCTACAATGAGCAGTTCTTC; CDR3: CASSRSGQSSYNEQFF
V: TRBV18; D: TRBD2; J: TRBJ2-1; size: few; DNA: TGTGCCAGCTCGCAACTAGCGGACTTTTACAATGAGCAGTTCTTC; CDR3: CASSQLADFYNEQFF
V: TRBV7-3; D: NA; J: TRBJ2-1; size: NA; DNA: TGTGCCAGCAGCTTCGAATCTAGCGTGTCCTACAATGAGCAGTTCTTC; CDR3: CASSFESSVSYNEQFF
V: TRBV6-4; D: TRBD1; J: TRBJ1-2; size: few; DNA: TGTGCCAGCAGACCGGGACAGGGGGCGCCTGGCTACACCTTC; CDR3: CASRPGQGAPGYTF
V: TRBV7-2; D: NA; J: TRBJ1-2; size: NA; DNA: TGTGCCAGCAGCTTAGGACTCGATGGCTACACCTTC; CDR3: CASSLGLDGYTF
V: TRBV11-2; D: TRBD1; J: TRBJ2-2; size: NA; DNA: TGTGCCAGCAGCTACAGGACAGGGGGCTGGGAGCTGTTTTTT; CDR3: CASSYRTGGWELFF
V: TRBV10-2; D: NA; J: TRBJ2-5; size: once; DNA: TGCGCCAGCAGTGAATCAGGGGCGGACCACCAAGAGACCCAGTACTTC; CDR3: CASSESGADHQETQYF
V: TRBV23-1; D: NA; J: TRBJ2-3; size: few; DNA: TGCGCCAGCAATAGGACTGAGGCTAGCACAGATACGCAGTATTTT; CDR3: CASNRTEASTDTQYF
V: TRBV11-2; D: NA; J: TRBJ2-5; size: few; DNA: TGTGCCAGCAGCTTAGCGGGAGACCAGTACTTC; CDR3: CASSLAGDQYF
V: TRBV18; D: NA; J: TRBJ1-1; size: NA; DNA: TGTGCCAGCTCACCGACAATTGGAAACACTGAAGCTTTCTTT; CDR3: CASSPTIGNTEAFF
V: TRBV10-3; D: NA; J: TRBJ1-5; size: NA; DNA: TGTGCCATCAGTGAGGGAGATCAGCCCCAGCATTTT; CDR3: CAISEGDQPQHF
V: TRBV11-2; D: NA; J: TRBJ2-3; size: NA; DNA: TGTGCCAGCAGCCTTAGGACAGAGACAGATACGCAGTATTTT; CDR3: CASSLRTETDTQYF
V: TRBV13; D: TRBD2; J: TRBJ2-3; size: few; DNA: TGTGCCAGCAGCTTTGGTGGGAAGCGGGAGAAGACAGATACGCAGTATTTT; CDR3: CASSFGGKREKTDTQYF
V: TRBV11-2; D: NA; J: TRBJ2-1; size: NA; DNA: TGTGCCAGCAGCTTAGCGGGGTCCTACAATGAGCAGTTCTTC; CDR3: CASSLAGSYNEQFF